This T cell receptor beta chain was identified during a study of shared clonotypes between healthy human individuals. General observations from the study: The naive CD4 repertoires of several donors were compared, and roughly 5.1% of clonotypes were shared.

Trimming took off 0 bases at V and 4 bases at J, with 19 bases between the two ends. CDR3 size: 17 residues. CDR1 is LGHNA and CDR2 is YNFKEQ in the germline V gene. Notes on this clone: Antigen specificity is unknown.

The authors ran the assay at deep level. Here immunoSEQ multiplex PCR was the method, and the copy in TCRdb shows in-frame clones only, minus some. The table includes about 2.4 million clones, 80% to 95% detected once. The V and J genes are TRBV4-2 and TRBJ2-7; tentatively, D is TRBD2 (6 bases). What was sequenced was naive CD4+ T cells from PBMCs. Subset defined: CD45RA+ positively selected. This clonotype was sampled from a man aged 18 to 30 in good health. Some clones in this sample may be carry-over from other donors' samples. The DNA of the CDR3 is TGTGCCAGCAGCCAAGACTTTGGAAAGGCGGGAAGTTACGAGCAGTACTTC. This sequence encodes CASSQDFGKAGSYEQYF.